This T cell receptor (beta chain) comes out of a study of cytomegalovirus exposure and HLA in healthy donors. Findings and limits, study-wide: Among CMV-associated TCR beta chains, most appeared HLA-restricted in a later analysis. Presence/absence results assume similar sequencing depth per donor, which may not hold. Most TCR beta V segments were productive about 87% or about 30% of the time in an earlier analysis. Analysis was carried out at a later point, and it linked a missense DCLRE1C variant to TCR beta V- and J-gene trimming.

With respect to this clone: Its antigen is undetermined.

PCR was performed using 60 Vbeta and 13 Jbeta primers. Clones were sequenced by immunoSEQ multiplex PCR, and TCRdb holds only the in-frame ones, with some missing. The table lists 150,000 or so clones, with under 2.5% in the top ten. V was pared by 3 bases and J by 4 bases, with 16 bases between. The CDR3 has 15 residues. CDR1 and CDR2 from the germline V gene are SNHLY and FYNNEI. This receptor was identified in a man aged 25 to 40 in good health and CMV-seronegative. Sequenced sample: PBMCs. The V gene is TRBV2, the J gene TRBJ2-7; weak D call: TRBD2 (6 bases). DNA for the CDR3: TGTGCCAGCAGTGAGCTGTTAGCGGAGCCATACGAGCAGTACTTC. It encodes CASSELLAEPYEQYF.